This TCR beta chain was sequenced in a study of response to subunit inactivated influenza vaccine. Regarding this clonotype: The antigen remains undetermined.

General study points: Only a handful of new T cells, the authors suggested, are recruited with each seasonal influenza vaccination.

The V and J ends lost 8 bases and 2 bases respectively, with 15 bases between them. CDR3 size: 15 residues. Each CDR3 protein is one row after TCRdb ran MiXCR on the RT-PCR reads. The sample contains about 500,000 distinct CDR3 sequences, approximately 17% of which appear only once. The gene calls are TRBV12-3 or TRBV12-4 and TRBJ2-2, with D possibly TRBD2 on 6 matching bases. This material consisted of CD4+ T cells sorted from PBMCs, taken 23 to 25 months after vaccination. This receptor was obtained from a man between 50 and 70 years old who received an inactivated influenza vaccine. CDR3 amino acids: CASGLTRGNTGELFF. DNA of the CDR3: TGTGCCAGCGGCCTGACGCGGGGAAACACCGGGGAGCTGTTTTTT.